A single sample is the source of the 22 T cell receptor beta chains below, sequenced in a study of cytomegalovirus exposure and HLA in healthy donors. PCR used 60 Vbeta primers and 13 Jbeta primers. Here immunoSEQ multiplex PCR was the method, and the copy in TCRdb shows in-frame clones only, minus some. In the table there are 240,000 or so clones, about 81% of which are singletons. The material sequenced was PBMCs. Receptor source: a woman aged 40 to 49 in good health and CMV-seropositive.

J is TRBJ1-3 and V is TRBV19, with 9 bases that match TRBD1. The V gene's germline CDR1 is LNHDA and CDR2 SQIVND (reference sequence). This CDR3 is built from 13 residues. V lost 4 bases and J lost 9; bases outside the gene matches: 4. CDR3 protein: CASSTGQGGTIYF. As DNA, the CDR3 is TGTGCCAGTAGTACGGGACAGGGAGGCACCATATATTTT.

V usage is TRBV2 and J usage is TRBJ1-6, with 8 nucleotides matching TRBD1. Germline CDR1 SNHLY, CDR2 FYNNEI. Trimming at V came to 6 bases and at J to 5 bases, leaving 6 bases not matched to a gene. This CDR3 contains 15 residues. In DNA, the CDR3 is TGTGCCAGCAGGGCGGACAGGGTCAATAATTCACCCCTCCACTTT. Amino acid sequence: CASRADRVNNSPLHF. Full variable domain (remainder filled in from reference TRBV2 and TRBJ1-6): EPEVTQTPSHQVTQMGQEVILRCVPISNHLYFYWYRQILGQKVEFLVSFYNNEISEKSEIFDDQFSVERPDGSNFTLKIRSTKLEDSAMYFCASRADRVNNSPLHFGNGTRLTVT.

This clone was counted a few times. The chain combines TRBV7-9 with TRBJ2-7, with TRBD1 identical over 7 bases. With V trimmed by 5 bases and J by 4 bases, 2 bases remained unmatched. The CDR3 length is 12 residues. The germline CDR1 and CDR2 sequences are SEHNR and FQNEAQ (reference sequence). The CDR3 DNA reads TGTGCCAGCAGCGCACAGGGGTACGAGCAGTACTTC. Amino acids: CASSAQGYEQYF.

The rearrangement links TRBV7-3 to TRBJ2-5; 9 bases are a match to TRBD2. Germline V lookup: CDR1 SGHTA, CDR2 FQGTGA. V trimming: 3 bases; J trimming: 2 bases; junction bases outside the gene matches: 7. The CDR3 runs 16 residues. The CDR3 here is CASSLGLAGHQETQYF. The CDR3 DNA follows: TGTGCCAGCAGCTTGGGGCTAGCGGGACATCAAGAGACCCAGTACTTC.

DNA for the CDR3: TGTGCCAGCAGTTCCGGGACAGTAAACACCGGGGAGCTGTTTTTT. It is translated as CASSSGTVNTGELFF. The genes are TRBV2 and TRBJ2-2, with 7 bases aligning to TRBD1. The CDR3 sequence is 15 residues long. Germline V CDR1 and CDR2: SNHLY, FYNNEI. The J segment lost 2 bases and the V segment lost 5 bases, leaving 5 bases of the junction unmatched.

V and J are TRBV5-1 and TRBJ2-7, with 11 bases aligning to TRBD2. The CDR3 runs to 19 residues. Germline V gene sequence: CDR1 SGHRS, CDR2 YFSETQ. The ends lost 0 bases at V and 2 bases at J; junction bases unmatched: 13. CDR3 sequence (DNA): TGCGCCAGCAGCTTGGCGTTTACTAGCGGGGGAGCGATGGCCTACGAGCAGTACTTC. Its protein is CASSLAFTSGGAMAYEQYF. The full variable domain, rest sourced from reference TRBV5-1 and TRBJ2-7, is KAGVTQTPRYLIKTRGQQVTLSCSPISGHRSVSWYQQTPGQGLQFLFEYFSETQRNKGNFPGRFSGRQFSNSRSEMNVSTLELGDSALYLCASSLAFTSGGAMAYEQYFGPGTRLTVT.

The chain links TRBV7-9 to TRBJ2-2; 8 positions agree with TRBD1. The CDR3 is 15 amino acids. V was clipped by 4 bases and J by 4 bases; unmatched bases: 5. Germline V gene sequence: CDR1 SEHNR, CDR2 FQNEAQ (reference sequence). The CDR3 is CASSSGQGTTGELFF. Written as DNA, the CDR3 is TGTGCCAGCAGCTCCGGACAGGGTACCACCGGGGAGCTGTTTTTT. The whole variable domain, remainder taken from reference TRBV7-9 and TRBJ2-2, is DTGVSQNPRHKITKRGQNVTFRCDPISEHNRLYWYRQTLGQGPEFLTYFQNEAQLEKSRLLSDRFSAERPKGSFSTLEIQRTEQGDSAMYLCASSSGQGTTGELFFGEGSRLTVL.

The CDR3 loop is CASCRAGQQETQYF. The CDR3 DNA follows: TGTGCCAGCTGCCGTGCGGGACAGCAAGAGACCCAGTACTTC. The chain combines TRBV11-2 with TRBJ2-5; possible D gene TRBD1, 7 bases. V lost 8 bases to trimming and J lost 2 bases, with 15 bases between them. Per germline, CDR1 SGHAT and CDR2 FQNNGV. The CDR3 has 14 amino acids. Combining the CDR3 with reference TRBV11-2 and TRBJ2-5 gives the whole variable domain EAGVAQSPRYKIIEKRQSVAFWCNPISGHATLYWYQQILGQGPKLLIQFQNNGVVDDSQLPKDRFSAERLKGVDSTLKIQPAKLEDSAVYLCASCRAGQQETQYFGPGTRLLVL.

The genes are TRBV9 and TRBJ1-6; tentative D call: TRBD1 (6 bases). V lost 3 bases to trimming and J lost 1 base, with 11 bases between them. The length of the CDR3 is 16 residues. The V gene's germline CDR1 is SGDLS and CDR2 YYNGEE. CDR3 bases: TGTGCCAGCAGCGAGGGGGTCGGGTCCTATAATTCACCCCTCCACTTT. It is translated as CASSEGVGSYNSPLHF.

This chain uses TRBV19 with TRBJ1-5; 9 bases fit TRBD1. The J segment lost 4 bases and the V segment lost 0 bases, leaving 4 bases of the junction unmatched. The CDR3 covers 16 residues. Looked up from germline, CDR1 is LNHDA and CDR2 is SQIVND (reference sequence). The DNA for the CDR3 is TGTGCCAGTAGTATAGATCGGACAGGGGATAATCAGCCCCAGCATTTT. Its translation is CASSIDRTGDNQPQHF.

J is TRBJ1-1 and V is TRBV28; D unclear. The CDR3 extends over 15 amino acids. In germline, CDR1 is MDHEN, CDR2 SYDVKM. V shed 6 bases and J shed 3 bases, with 17 bases lying between them. The CDR3 reads CASSPGWRVYTEAFF. CDR3 DNA: TGTGCCAGCAGCCCCGGATGGCGGGTCTACACTGAAGCTTTCTTT.

The chain has TRBV18 and TRBJ2-5; D perhaps matches TRBD2 (6 bases). Trimming removed 0 bases from V and 5 bases from J, with 13 bases in between. The CDR3 covers 15 residues. The germline V gene encodes CDR1 KGHSH and CDR2 LQKENI. The CDR3 loop reads CASSPPRGATETQYF. CDR3 sequence (DNA): TGTGCCAGCTCACCACCCCGCGGGGCGACGGAGACCCAGTACTTC.

This chain connects TRBV15 to TRBJ1-1, with D maybe TRBD1 (6 bases). Trimming took off 6 bases at V and 1 base at J, with 15 bases between the two ends. Per the germline V gene, CDR1 is LNHNV and CDR2 is YYDKDF (reference sequence). The CDR3 loop spans 15 amino acids. The CDR3, as DNA: TGTGCCACCAGGGGGGACATGGTGGGGAACACTGAAGCTTTCTTT. This sequence encodes CATRGDMVGNTEAFF. Using reference TRBV15 and TRBJ1-1 for the parts outside the CDR3, the full variable domain is DAMVIQNPRYQVTQFGKPVTLSCSQTLNHNVMYWYQQKSSQAPKLLFHYYDKDFNNEADTPDNFQSRRPNTSFCFLDIRSPGLGDTAMYLCATRGDMVGNTEAFFGQGTRLTVV.

The J gene is TRBJ2-1, the V gene TRBV9; D is possibly TRBD1 (5 bases). V lost 0 bases and J 9 bases, leaving 19 bases between the germline ends. The CDR3 totals 16 residues. The germline CDR1 and CDR2 sequences are SGDLS and YYNGEE. The CDR3 here is CASSVAGAGPVTEQFF. CDR3 DNA: TGTGCCAGCAGCGTAGCTGGGGCAGGGCCCGTAACTGAGCAGTTCTTC.

The chain joins TRBV29-1 to TRBJ2-1; perhaps TRBD2 as D (7 bases). Germline assignment: CDR1 SQVTM and CDR2 ANQGSEA. The length of the CDR3 is 17 residues. CDR3 loop: CASGATLTGTSVREQFF. CDR3 DNA sequence: TGCGCGAGCGGGGCAACGCTTACCGGGACATCCGTGCGGGAGCAGTTCTTC.

This chain uses TRBV18 with TRBJ1-1; 7 bases are a match to TRBD1. Trimming cost V 9 bases and J 0 bases; bases outside gene matches: 10. Germline values: CDR1 KGHSH, CDR2 LQKENI. The CDR3 extends over 15 amino acids. The CDR3 DNA is TGTGCCAGTACCGGGACAGCGACCATGAACACTGAAGCTTTCTTT. This sequence encodes CASTGTATMNTEAFF.

The chain carries TRBV6-5 and TRBJ2-7; 9 nucleotides match TRBD2. J gave up 3 bases and V 0 bases, and 6 bases lay outside the gene matches. The germline CDR1 and CDR2 sequences are MNHEY and SVGAGI. The CDR3 spans 16 residues. CDR3 DNA: TGTGCCAGCAGTTACTCGGGCCTAGCGGGAAGCTACGAGCAGTACTTC. Amino acids: CASSYSGLAGSYEQYF.

The chain uses TRBV19 and TRBJ1-6; a weak D match, TRBD1 (5 bases). Germline CDR1 reads LNHDA; CDR2 reads SQIVND (reference sequence). The ends were cut back, 5 bases at V and 6 bases at J, with 8 bases in the middle. CDR3 length equals 13 residues. The CDR3 DNA reads TGTGCCAGTAGTCAGGACACTAATTCACCCCTCCACTTT. Residues: CASSQDTNSPLHF.

This clone was recorded only once. This chain connects TRBV27 to TRBJ2-7; 7 positions match TRBD1. Germline V gene data show CDR1 as MNHEY and CDR2 as SMNVEV (reference sequence). The V segment lost 5 bases and the J segment 4 bases; nucleotides outside the gene matches: 8. The CDR3 sequence is 14 residues long. The CDR3 loop reads CASSLQGQFYEQYF. Here the CDR3 DNA reads TGTGCCAGCAGTCTCCAGGGACAGTTTTACGAGCAGTACTTC.

On this clone: The sample carries other DNA sequences with the same CDR3. The chain combines TRBV27 with TRBJ1-2, with D possibly TRBD1 on 6 matching bases. There are 14 residues in the CDR3. Germline CDR1 reads MNHEY; CDR2 reads SMNVEV (reference sequence). The ends were cut back, 3 bases at V and 3 bases at J, with 11 bases in the middle. CDR3 amino acids: CASSFLQGYYGYTF. The CDR3 coding sequence is TGTGCCAGCAGTTTCTTACAGGGATACTATGGCTACACCTTC.

The V call is TRBV6-5, the J call TRBJ2-7; a possible D gene is TRBD1 (5 bases). The germline V gene encodes CDR1 MNHEY and CDR2 SVGAGI. This CDR3 is 15 amino acids long. V lost 0 bases to trimming and J lost 2 bases, with 11 bases between them. The CDR3 DNA is TGTGCCAGCAGTTACTCGAGACGGACAACCTACGAGCAGTACTTC. It is translated as CASSYSRRTTYEQYF.

The rearrangement links TRBV7-2 to TRBJ2-2; D perhaps matches TRBD2 (6 bases). V was pared by 1 base and J by 2 bases, with 14 bases between. The CDR3 contains 17 residues. Germline lookup yields CDR1 SGHTA and CDR2 FQGNSA. CDR3 DNA sequence: TGTGCCAGCAGCTTAGACGCGGCGGGACTCAACACCGGGGAGCTGTTTTTT. Translated, it gives CASSLDAAGLNTGELFF.